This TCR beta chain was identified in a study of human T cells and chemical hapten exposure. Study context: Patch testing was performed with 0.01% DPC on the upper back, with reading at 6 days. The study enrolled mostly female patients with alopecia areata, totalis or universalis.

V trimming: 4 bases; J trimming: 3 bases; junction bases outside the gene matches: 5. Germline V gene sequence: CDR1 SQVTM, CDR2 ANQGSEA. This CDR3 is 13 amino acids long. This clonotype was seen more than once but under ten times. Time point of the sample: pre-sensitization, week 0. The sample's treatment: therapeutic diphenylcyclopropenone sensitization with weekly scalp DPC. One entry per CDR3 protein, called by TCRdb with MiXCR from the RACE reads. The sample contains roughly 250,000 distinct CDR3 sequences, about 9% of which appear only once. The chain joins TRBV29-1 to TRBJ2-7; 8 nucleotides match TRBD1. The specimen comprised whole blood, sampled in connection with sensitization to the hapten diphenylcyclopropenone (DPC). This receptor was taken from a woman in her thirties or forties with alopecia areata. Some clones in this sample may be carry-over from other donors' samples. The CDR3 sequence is CSVAGTGHYEQYF. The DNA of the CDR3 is TGCAGCGTTGCCGGGACAGGACACTACGAGCAGTACTTC.